This is a list of T cell receptor beta chains from one sample in a study of blood T cell repertoires in COVID-19. TCRdb's copy holds only in-frame clones and misses some; the assay was immunoSEQ multiplex PCR. The sample carries roughly 100,000 clones, about 83% recorded once. The source material was peripheral blood. The receptor source for this set is a man between 70 and 80 years old with active or convalescent COVID-19. CDR3s include the opening cysteine and the closing phenylalanine or tryptophan. Each record gives: V gene, clone size, D gene, J gene, CDR3 protein, CDR3 DNA. D genes are given only for firm matches. Only part of the rows carry a size: once, few, many, or a class if the clone is expanded.

>TRBV18|NA|NA|TRBJ1-5
CASSPNSANQPQHF
TGTGCCAGCTCACCAAACAGTGCCAATCAGCCCCAGCATTTT
>TRBV11-2|NA|NA|TRBJ1-1
CASSLVQAEAFF
TGTGCCAGCAGCTTAGTACAGGCTGAAGCTTTCTTT
>TRBV3-1/TRBV3-2|NA|TRBD1|TRBJ2-2
CASRQGAISGELFF
TGTGCCAGCAGACAGGGGGCAATCTCCGGGGAGCTGTTTTTT
>TRBV4-2|NA|TRBD2|TRBJ2-7
CASSQEGGEQYF
TGTGCCAGCAGCCAAGAGGGGGGGGAGCAGTACTTC
>TRBV2|NA|TRBD1|TRBJ1-5
CASSEARRGLNQPQHF
TGTGCCAGCAGTGAAGCGCGCAGGGGGCTAAATCAGCCCCAGCATTTT
>TRBV7-2|NA|TRBD2|TRBJ2-1
CASSSGLAGVANEQFF
TGTGCCAGCAGCTCGGGACTAGCTGGGGTGGCCAATGAGCAGTTCTTC
>TRBV28|NA|NA|TRBJ1-2
CASSPTGHIRGYTF
TGTGCCAGCAGCCCCACGGGTCATATTCGTGGCTACACCTTC
>TRBV7-2|NA|NA|TRBJ1-2
CASSLGHRPNYGYTF
TGTGCCAGCAGCTTAGGGCACAGACCTAACTATGGCTACACCTTC
>TRBV5-1|NA|TRBD1|TRBJ2-2
CASSLAWQGATGELFF
TGCGCCAGCAGCTTGGCCTGGCAGGGGGCGACCGGGGAGCTGTTTTTT
>TRBV7-2|once|TRBD1|TRBJ1-2
CASSSGQNNYGYTF
TGTGCCAGCAGCTCGGGACAGAATAACTATGGCTACACCTTC
>TRBV6-2/TRBV6-3|NA|TRBD2|TRBJ2-1
CASSYPTGGDDEQFF
TGTGCCAGCAGTTACCCGACCGGGGGGGACGATGAGCAGTTCTTC
>TRBV5-1|once|NA|TRBJ1-1
CASSSLQAMGTEAFF
TGCGCCAGCAGCTCCCTACAGGCGATGGGCACTGAAGCTTTCTTT
>TRBV5-6|NA|NA|TRBJ2-7
CASISSGTPYEQYF
TGTGCCAGCATCTCGTCCGGGACACCCTACGAGCAGTACTTC
>TRBV6-5|NA|NA|TRBJ1-2
CASSWRHRNYGYTF
TGTGCCAGCAGTTGGAGACACAGGAACTATGGCTACACCTTC
>TRBV6-6|NA|TRBD1|TRBJ1-3
CASSRTGAGNTIYF
TGTGCCAGCAGTCGAACAGGGGCTGGAAACACCATATATTTT
>TRBV5-1|NA|TRBD1|TRBJ2-7
CASSPTGTGVGEQYF
TGCGCCAGCAGCCCCACCGGGACAGGGGTAGGGGAGCAGTACTTC
>TRBV18|NA|TRBD1|TRBJ1-6
CASSPWDRRPDNSPLHF
TGTGCCAGCTCACCATGGGACAGGCGACCAGATAATTCACCCCTCCACTTT
>TRBV19|NA|NA|TRBJ1-1
CASSMMFGTGTEAFF
TGTGCCAGTAGTATGATGTTTGGAACGGGCACTGAAGCTTTCTTT
>TRBV7-2|once|NA|TRBJ2-5
CASSLGLGGQETQYF
TGTGCCAGCAGCTTAGGCTTGGGGGGTCAAGAGACCCAGTACTTC
>TRBV7-2|NA|NA|TRBJ2-1
CASSTTVYNEQFF
TGTGCCAGCAGCACGACAGTCTACAATGAGCAGTTCTTC
>TRBV2|NA|NA|TRBJ1-1
CASRTGRTEAFF
TGTGCCAGCAGAACAGGGCGGACTGAAGCTTTCTTT
>TRBV7-2|few|NA|TRBJ1-3
CASSLGHGNTIYF
TGTGCCAGCAGCTTAGGGCACGGGAACACCATATATTTT
>TRBV28|NA|TRBD1|TRBJ1-2
CASSAAGTGLTYGYTF
TGTGCCAGCAGTGCCGCCGGGACAGGGCTCACCTATGGCTACACCTTC
>TRBV7-6|NA|TRBD1|TRBJ2-3
CASSPGTADDTQYF
TGTGCCAGCAGCCCTGGGACAGCCGATGATACGCAGTATTTT
>TRBV2|NA|NA|TRBJ1-2
CASKSFSNYGYTF
TGTGCCAGCAAGAGCTTTTCTAACTATGGCTACACCTTC
>TRBV28|few|NA|TRBJ1-1
CASHHPRVNTEAFF
TGTGCCAGCCACCACCCAAGAGTGAACACTGAAGCTTTCTTT
>TRBV6-6|NA|NA|TRBJ2-6
CASSPSGHHSGANVLTF
TGTGCCAGCAGTCCCTCGGGACACCACTCTGGGGCCAACGTCCTGACTTTC
>TRBV6-1|NA|NA|TRBJ2-6
CASSDGGSRSGANVLTF
TGTGCCAGCAGTGATGGAGGGAGCCGCTCTGGGGCCAACGTCCTGACTTTC
>TRBV24-1|NA|TRBD1|TRBJ2-3
CATSDPLDRGRGSRIDTQYF
TGTGCCACCAGTGACCCCCTCGACAGGGGGCGCGGATCGAGAATAGATACGCAGTATTTT
>TRBV2|NA|TRBD1|TRBJ2-1
CASSGGQGSYNEQFF
TGTGCCAGCAGTGGAGGACAGGGCTCCTACAATGAGCAGTTCTTC
>TRBV7-6|NA|TRBD2|TRBJ2-7
CASSLFGGGLTYEQYF
TGTGCCAGCAGCTTATTTGGCGGGGGACTCACCTACGAGCAGTACTTC
>TRBV5-4|NA|NA|TRBJ2-1
CASSRGDYNEQFF
TGTGCCAGCTCAAGGGGTGACTACAATGAGCAGTTCTTC
>TRBV6-2/TRBV6-3|NA|TRBD2|TRBJ2-1
CASSPSGDYNEQFF
TGTGCCAGCAGCCCTAGCGGGGACTACAATGAGCAGTTCTTC